This T cell receptor (beta chain) was observed in a study of cytomegalovirus exposure and HLA in healthy donors. This CDR3 is 15 amino acids long. J lost 5 bases, V lost 3 bases, and 5 bases had no gene match. Per germline, CDR1 SGHVS and CDR2 FQNEAQ. 13 Jbeta primers and 60 Vbeta primers were used for the PCR. Sequencing was performed with immunoSEQ multiplex PCR; in TCRdb, only in-frame clones are kept and a portion is missing. Counted here are a few hundred thousand clones, 85% to 90% occurring once; the ten biggest clones make up more than 0.8%. The gene calls are TRBV7-8 and TRBJ2-7; 12 nucleotides align to TRBD2. Source material: PBMCs. The receptor's source is a woman aged 18-35 years in good health and CMV-seronegative. The CDR3 sequence: CASSFWTSGTHEQYF. CDR3 bases: TGTGCCAGCAGCTTCTGGACTAGCGGGACCCACGAGCAGTACTTC.